This TCR beta chain stems from a study of OX40 agonist ivuxolimab in advanced cancers. Context from the whole study: Ivuxolimab was a fully human IgG2 agonistic monoclonal antibody targeting the costimulatory receptor OX40 (CD134). Intravenous ivuxolimab was administered to patients every 2 weeks at six dose levels: 0.01, 0.1, 0.3, 1.5, 3 and 10 mg/kg. Among the approximately 54 dose-escalation patients, around 20 had hepatocellular carcinoma, roughly 15 melanoma, 9 renal cell carcinoma and 9 head and neck cancer. A male proportion of 82.7% and a mean age of roughly 55 years, ranging from about 23 to 79, were recorded for the dose-escalation cohort. Patients were allowed to have had prior anti-PD-1, anti-PD-L1 or anti-CTLA-4 therapy, and around 43% of the dose-escalation patients had been treated with checkpoint inhibitors. Partial responses occurred in three dose-escalation patients: two with cutaneous melanoma and one with hepatocellular carcinoma. Peripheral TCRbeta sequencing was intended to test whether TCR sequence diversity was altered and clonal T-cell expansion was caused by ivuxolimab. The paper describes the monotherapy dose-escalation part (N = 52 patients) of the phase I trial of ivuxolimab. Broader findings and caveats from the paper: The antigen specificity of the peripheral T cells that underwent clonal expansion was not determined. Low levels of normalized T-cell clonal expansion were also seen in some nonresponding patients. At doses from 0.1 to 3.0 mg/kg, clonal expansion was seen in both CD4+ and CD8+ blood T cells between baseline and week 6. Partial responders in the 0.1-3.0 mg/kg groups had among the lowest normalized peripheral clonal expansion, especially among CD8+ T cells. After ivuxolimab, CD8+ T cells had more expanded clones than CD4+ T cells on average.

On this clone: Its antigen specificity is not known. Base qualities were left out, and no much larger clone turns up one base away.

To sequence the TCRbeta CDR3 region, genomic DNA was isolated from the sorted cells. TCRbeta CDR3 regions were sequenced using the immunoSEQ Assay. TCRdb's version of the immuneACCESS table is confined to in-frame rearrangements and falls short of the full clone set. An unresolved V gene accounts for under half of the shortfall where checked; the remainder is of unknown origin. This sample gives about 100,000 clones in total; around 90% of them show up just once. The ten largest clones capture just under 0.8% of the sample. Patients with a history of autoimmune disease or receiving systemic immunosuppression were excluded from the trial. In every dose cohort, peripheral blood was drawn for TCR sequencing at baseline, cycle 4 day 1, and cycle 7 day 1. The samples were taken from a phase I, first-in-human, multicenter, open-label dose-escalation trial of ivuxolimab. Adults with locally advanced or metastatic melanoma, renal cell carcinoma, hepatocellular carcinoma or head and neck squamous cell carcinoma were enrolled in the trial. Before TCR sequencing, CD4+ and CD8+ T cells were separately sorted from peripheral blood.

V is pruned by 7 bases and J by 0 bases, leaving 17 bases of the junction without a gene match. The CDR3, from cysteine to phenylalanine, totals 19 residues. The only DNA kept is the CDR3, 57 bases in frame from the first base. The germline V gene yields MDHEN for CDR1 and SYDVKM for CDR2. The sequence was obtained from an adult with an advanced solid tumor such as melanoma, head and neck, liver or kidney cancer. Recombination connected TRBV28 to TRBJ1-3; TRBD1 aligns with 8 central bases. This material consisted of CD4+ or CD8+ T cells sorted from blood, taken in a trial of the OX40 agonist ivuxolimab. The nucleotides read TGTGCCAGCACACCCCTTCGGGGGACAGGCCTGGGCTCTGGAAACACCATATATTTT. This translates into CASTPLRGTGLGSGNTIYF. Joined to the reference TRBV28 and TRBJ1-3 proteins, this CDR3 gives the full variable domain: DVKVTQSSRYLVKRTGEKVFLECVQDMDHENMFWYRQDPGLGLRLIYFSYDVKMKEKGDIPEGYSVSREKKERFSLILESASTNQTSMYLCASTPLRGTGLGSGNTIYFGEGSWLTVV.